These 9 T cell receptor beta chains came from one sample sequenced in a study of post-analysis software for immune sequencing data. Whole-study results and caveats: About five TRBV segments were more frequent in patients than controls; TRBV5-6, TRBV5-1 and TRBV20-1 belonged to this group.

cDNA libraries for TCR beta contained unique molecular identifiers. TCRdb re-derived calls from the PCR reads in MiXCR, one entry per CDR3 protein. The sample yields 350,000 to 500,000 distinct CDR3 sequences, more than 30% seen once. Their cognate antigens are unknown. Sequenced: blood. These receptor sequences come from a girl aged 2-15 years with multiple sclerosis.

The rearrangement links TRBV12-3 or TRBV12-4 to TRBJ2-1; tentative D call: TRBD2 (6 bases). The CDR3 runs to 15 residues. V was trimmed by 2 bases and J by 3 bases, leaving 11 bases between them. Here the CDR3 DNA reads TGTGCCAGCAGTTTAACCGGGAGCCTCTACAATGAGCAGTTCTTC. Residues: CASSLTGSLYNEQFF.

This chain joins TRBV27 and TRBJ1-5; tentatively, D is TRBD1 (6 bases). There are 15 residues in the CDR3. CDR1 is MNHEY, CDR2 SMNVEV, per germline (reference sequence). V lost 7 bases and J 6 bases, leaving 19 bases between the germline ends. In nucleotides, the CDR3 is TGTGCCAGCAACCCTTCCGCGGGGGGCTTTCAGCCCCAGCATTTT. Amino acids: CASNPSAGGFQPQHF.

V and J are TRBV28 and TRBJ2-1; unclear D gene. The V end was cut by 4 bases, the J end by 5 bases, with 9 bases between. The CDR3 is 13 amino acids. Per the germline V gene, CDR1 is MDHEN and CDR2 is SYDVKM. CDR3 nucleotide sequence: TGTGCCAGCAGTTCTCATTCCGACAATGAGCAGTTCTTC. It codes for CASSSHSDNEQFF.

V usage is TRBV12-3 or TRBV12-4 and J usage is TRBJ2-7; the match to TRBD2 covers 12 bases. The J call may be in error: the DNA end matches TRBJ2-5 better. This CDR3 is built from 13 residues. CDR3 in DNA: TGTGCCAGTACTAGCGGGAGGAGAGAGACCCAGTACTTC. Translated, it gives CASTSGRRETQYF.

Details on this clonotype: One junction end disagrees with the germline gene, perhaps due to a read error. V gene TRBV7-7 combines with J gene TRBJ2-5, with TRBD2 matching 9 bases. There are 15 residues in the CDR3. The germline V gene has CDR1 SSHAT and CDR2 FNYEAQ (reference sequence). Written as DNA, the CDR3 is TGTGCTAGCAGCTTATGGCTAGCGGGAAAAGAGACCCAGTACTTC. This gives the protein CASSLWLAGKETQYF.

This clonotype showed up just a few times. CDR3 amino acids: CASSLLRDLLYF. In DNA, the CDR3 is TGTGCCAGCAGTTTGCTACGGGATTTATTGTACTTC. The chain has TRBV7-2 and TRBJ2-5, with TRBD2 as a possible D gene (5 bases). Trimming took off 6 bases at V and 13 bases at J, with 18 bases between the two ends. The germline V gene has CDR1 SGHTA and CDR2 FQGNSA. The CDR3 has 12 amino acids.

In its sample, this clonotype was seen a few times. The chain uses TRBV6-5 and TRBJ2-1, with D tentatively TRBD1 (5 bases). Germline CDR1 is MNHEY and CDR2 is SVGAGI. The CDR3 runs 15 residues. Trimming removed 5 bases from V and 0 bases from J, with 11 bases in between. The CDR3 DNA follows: TGTGCCAGCAGTACAGGACAAAGCTCCTACAATGAGCAGTTCTTC. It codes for CASSTGQSSYNEQFF.

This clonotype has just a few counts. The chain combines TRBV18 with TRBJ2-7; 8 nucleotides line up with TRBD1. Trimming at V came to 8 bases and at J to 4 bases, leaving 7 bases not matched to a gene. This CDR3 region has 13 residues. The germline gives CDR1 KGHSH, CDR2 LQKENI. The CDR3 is CASQGAGGYEQYF. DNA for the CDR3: TGTGCCAGCCAGGGGGCAGGTGGGTACGAGCAGTACTTC.

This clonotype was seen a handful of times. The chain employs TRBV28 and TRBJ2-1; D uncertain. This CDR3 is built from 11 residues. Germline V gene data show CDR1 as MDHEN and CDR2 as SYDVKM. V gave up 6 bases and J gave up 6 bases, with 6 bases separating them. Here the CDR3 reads CASSVFNEQFF. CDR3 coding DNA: TGTGCCAGCAGCGTATTCAATGAGCAGTTCTTC.